This TCR beta chain is from a study of OX40 agonist ivuxolimab in advanced cancers. Study information: Ivuxolimab, which patients received intravenously every 2 weeks, was dosed at 0.01 to 10 mg/kg. Patients with prior anti-PD-1, anti-PD-L1 or anti-CTLA-4 therapy were eligible; roughly 41% had some. Partial responses were seen in three patients, one with hepatocellular carcinoma and two with cutaneous melanoma.

Clones were sequenced by immunoSEQ multiplex PCR, and TCRdb holds only the in-frame ones, with some missing. The table records roughly 68,000 clones, 65% to 90% of them present only once. The CDR3 runs 16 residues. Trimming pared 1 base from V and 4 bases from J, leaving 16 bases between. Per the germline V gene, CDR1 is SGHVS and CDR2 is FNYEAQ. This TCR came from an adult with an advanced solid tumor such as melanoma, head and neck, liver or kidney cancer. V is TRBV7-6 and J is TRBJ2-5, with D uncertain. The sample here was CD4+ or CD8+ T cells sorted from blood, taken in a trial of the OX40 agonist ivuxolimab. The CDR3 sequence is CASSLVSLQSRETQYF. CDR3 sequence (DNA): TGTGCCAGCAGCTTAGTATCGCTACAGAGCCGAGAGACCCAGTACTTC.